This T cell receptor (beta chain) was observed in a study of T-cell reconstitution after alpha-beta-depleted transplantation in children. Study results and limitations: As was reported, about two months after transplant, alpha-beta T cells came from several hundred expanded graft clones.

In this sample, this clonotype turned up a few times. Its antigen is unidentified. Unique molecular identifiers were built into the TCRbeta library. TCRdb fed the PCR reads into MiXCR, producing one record per CDR3 protein. The sample carries a few hundred thousand distinct CDR3 sequences, roughly 13% recorded once. Sequencing used PBMCs, mostly from graft donor cells, obtained 360 days after TCRalphabeta/CD19-depleted stem cell transplant. This clonotype originated in a male patient younger than 18 who had a stem cell transplant for acute myeloid leukemia, so the T cells may come from the graft donor.

The CDR3 protein is CSVVGPLYEQYF. The CDR3 DNA sequence: TGCAGCGTTGTTGGACCCCTTTACGAGCAGTACTTC. V is TRBV29-1 and J is TRBJ2-7; no definite D call. This CDR3 has 12 amino acids. Germline V gene sequence: CDR1 SQVTM, CDR2 ANQGSEA. The ends were cut back, 4 bases at V and 4 bases at J, with 11 bases in the middle.